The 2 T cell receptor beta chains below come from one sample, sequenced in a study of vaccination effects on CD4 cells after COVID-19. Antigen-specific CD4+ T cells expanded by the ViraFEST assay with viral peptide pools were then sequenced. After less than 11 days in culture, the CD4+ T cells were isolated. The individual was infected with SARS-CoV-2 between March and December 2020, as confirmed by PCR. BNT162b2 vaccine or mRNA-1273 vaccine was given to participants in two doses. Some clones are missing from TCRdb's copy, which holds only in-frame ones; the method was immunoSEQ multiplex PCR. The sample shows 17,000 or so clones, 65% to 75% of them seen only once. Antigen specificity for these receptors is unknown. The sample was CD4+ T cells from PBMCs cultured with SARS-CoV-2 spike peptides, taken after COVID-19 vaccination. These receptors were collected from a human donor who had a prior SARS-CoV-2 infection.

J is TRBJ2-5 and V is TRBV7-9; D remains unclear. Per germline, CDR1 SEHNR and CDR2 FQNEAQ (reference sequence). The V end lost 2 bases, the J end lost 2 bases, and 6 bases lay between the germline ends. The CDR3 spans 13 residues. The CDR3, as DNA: TGTGCCAGCAGCTTACGGAGTCAAGAGACCCAGTACTTC. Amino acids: CASSLRSQETQYF.

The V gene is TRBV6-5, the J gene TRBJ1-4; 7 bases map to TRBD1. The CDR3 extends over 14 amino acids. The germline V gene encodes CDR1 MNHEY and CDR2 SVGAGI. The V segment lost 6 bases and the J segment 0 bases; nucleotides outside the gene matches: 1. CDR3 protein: CASRGQTTNEKLFF. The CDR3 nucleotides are TGTGCCAGCAGGGGACAGACAACTAATGAAAAACTGTTTTTT.